This TCR beta chain was recovered during a study of monozygotic twins with inflammatory bowel disease. Whole-study findings and limits: Any single strong signal or clonotype tied to IBD lacked support.

A note on this clonotype: Its antigen is as yet unknown.

Samples each yielded cDNA through eight separate reactions. TCRdb re-called the 5' RACE reads and shows each CDR3 protein once, DNA omitted. The sample totals approximately 390,000 distinct CDR3 sequences. The CDR3 is 14 amino acids. Germline CDR1 MGHDK, CDR2 SYGVNS. Sequencing was carried out using blood. The sequence came from a human donor with ulcerative colitis or Crohn's disease, or a healthy co-twin of an affected twin (not recorded which). The V call is TRBV25-1, the J call TRBJ2-7; the D call from TCRdb, TRBD1, cannot be confirmed without DNA. The CDR3 loop is CASSADRDLGEQYF.